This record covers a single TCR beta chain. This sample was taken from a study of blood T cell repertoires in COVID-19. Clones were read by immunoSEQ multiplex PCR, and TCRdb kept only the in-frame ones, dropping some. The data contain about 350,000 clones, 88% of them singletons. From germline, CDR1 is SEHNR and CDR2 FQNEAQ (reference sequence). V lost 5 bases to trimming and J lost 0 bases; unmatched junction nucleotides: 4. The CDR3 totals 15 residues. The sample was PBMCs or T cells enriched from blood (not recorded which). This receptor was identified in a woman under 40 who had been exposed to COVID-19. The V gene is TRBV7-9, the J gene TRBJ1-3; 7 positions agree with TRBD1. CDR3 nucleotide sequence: TGTGCCAGCAGCCGGGACAGTTACTCTGGAAACACCATATATTTT. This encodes CASSRDSYSGNTIYF.